This is a list of T cell receptor beta chains from one sample in a study of molecular identifiers for immune sequencing clone quantification. TCRdb re-analysed the PCR reads in MiXCR, keeping a single row per CDR3 protein. The sample has about 640,000 distinct CDR3 sequences, just under 20% seen once. Sequencing input: naive CD8+ T cells from blood, with Jurkat cell RNA spiked in. These receptors were obtained from a human donor in good health. Some libraries in this study had Jurkat cell RNA spiked in. Each CDR3 is given with its conserved first and last residue. Each record gives: D gene, J gene, clone size, V gene, CDR3 protein, CDR3 DNA. A D gene is named only where the DNA matches it firmly. Some rows mark clone size as missing; the rest say once, few, many or name a class of expanded clone.

d_gene: TRBD2
j_gene: TRBJ2-7
abundance: .
v_gene: TRBV4-3
CDR3aa: CASSQDRGTSGGFVYEQYF
CDR3nt: TGCGCCAGCAGCCAAGATAGGGGGACTAGCGGGGGATTTGTTTACGAGCAGTACTTC

d_gene: TRBD2
j_gene: TRBJ2-7
abundance: few
v_gene: TRBV6-2/TRBV6-3
CDR3aa: CASSPGTSGRYLYEQYF
CDR3nt: TGTGCCAGCAGCCCCGGGACTAGCGGGAGATACCTCTACGAGCAGTACTTC

d_gene: .
j_gene: TRBJ1-4
abundance: few
v_gene: TRBV6-2/TRBV6-3
CDR3aa: CASSRGRPNNEKLFF
CDR3nt: TGTGCCAGCAGCCGAGGACGTCCGAATAATGAAAAACTGTTTTTT

d_gene: .
j_gene: TRBJ1-4
abundance: .
v_gene: TRBV6-6
CDR3aa: CASSYSRDLSEKLFF
CDR3nt: TGTGCCAGCAGTTACTCCAGGGACTTGAGTGAAAAACTGTTTTTT

d_gene: TRBD1
j_gene: TRBJ2-1
abundance: .
v_gene: TRBV12-5
CDR3aa: CASGLGRGQGSYNEQFF
CDR3nt: TGTGCTAGTGGTTTAGGTAGGGGACAGGGTTCCTACAATGAGCAGTTCTTC

d_gene: .
j_gene: TRBJ1-4
abundance: many
v_gene: TRBV7-9
CDR3aa: CASSLTVSNEKLFF
CDR3nt: TGTGCCAGCAGCTTAACTGTGTCTAATGAAAAACTGTTTTTT

d_gene: TRBD1
j_gene: TRBJ2-7
abundance: few
v_gene: TRBV6-2/TRBV6-3
CDR3aa: CASSHGQGYGQYF
CDR3nt: TGTGCCAGCAGCCACGGACAGGGCTACGGGCAGTACTTC

d_gene: .
j_gene: TRBJ2-7
abundance: many
v_gene: TRBV4-2
CDR3aa: CASSQDWGSGNEQYF
CDR3nt: TGTGCCAGCAGCCAAGATTGGGGGTCGGGGAACGAGCAGTACTTC

d_gene: .
j_gene: TRBJ2-7
abundance: .
v_gene: TRBV4-3
CDR3aa: CASSADTSYEQYF
CDR3nt: TGCGCCAGCAGCGCTGACACATCCTACGAGCAGTACTTC

d_gene: .
j_gene: TRBJ1-5
abundance: many
v_gene: TRBV5-5
CDR3aa: CASSLPGVGNQPQHF
CDR3nt: TGTGCCAGCAGCTTGCCAGGGGTCGGGAATCAGCCCCAGCATTTT

d_gene: .
j_gene: TRBJ1-1
abundance: many
v_gene: TRBV29-1
CDR3aa: CSVPLGGRGAFF
CDR3nt: TGCAGCGTCCCACTGGGGGGAAGGGGAGCTTTCTTT

d_gene: .
j_gene: TRBJ1-1
abundance: .
v_gene: TRBV5-6
CDR3aa: CASSLAAGSGTEAFF
CDR3nt: TGTGCCAGCAGCTTGGCCGCGGGGTCGGGAACTGAAGCTTTCTTT

d_gene: .
j_gene: TRBJ1-1
abundance: many
v_gene: TRBV19
CDR3aa: CASTLTLGRTEAFF
CDR3nt: TGTGCCAGTACTCTCACCCTCGGGAGGACTGAAGCTTTCTTT

d_gene: TRBD1
j_gene: TRBJ1-5
abundance: many
v_gene: TRBV6-5
CDR3aa: CASKVDREDQPQHF
CDR3nt: TGTGCCAGCAAGGTGGACAGGGAAGATCAGCCCCAGCATTTT

d_gene: .
j_gene: TRBJ1-5
abundance: .
v_gene: TRBV27
CDR3aa: CASSVLAFEPQHF
CDR3nt: TGTGCCAGCAGTGTCTTGGCCTTCGAGCCCCAGCATTTT

d_gene: .
j_gene: TRBJ1-4
abundance: .
v_gene: TRBV10-3
CDR3aa: CAIRSGPATNEKLFF
CDR3nt: TGTGCCATCCGTTCTGGGCCCGCAACTAATGAAAAACTGTTTTTT

d_gene: .
j_gene: TRBJ2-7
abundance: many
v_gene: TRBV19
CDR3aa: CASSIGSGHLYEQYF
CDR3nt: TGTGCCAGTAGTATTGGATCCGGACACCTCTACGAGCAGTACTTC

d_gene: .
j_gene: TRBJ2-7
abundance: few
v_gene: TRBV3-2
CDR3aa: CASSQVLDFRPYEQYF
CDR3nt: TGTGCCAGCAGCCAAGTCCTGGACTTCCGGCCCTACGAGCAGTACTTC

d_gene: TRBD2
j_gene: TRBJ2-1
abundance: .
v_gene: TRBV7-3
CDR3aa: CASSLIWSGKKNEQFF
CDR3nt: TGTGCCAGCAGCTTAATCTGGAGCGGGAAGAAGAATGAGCAGTTCTTC

d_gene: .
j_gene: TRBJ1-4
abundance: many
v_gene: TRBV19
CDR3aa: CASSIYYLLPGEKLFF
CDR3nt: TGTGCCAGTAGTATCTACTACCTCTTGCCAGGCGAAAAACTGTTTTTT

d_gene: TRBD1
j_gene: TRBJ2-2
abundance: .
v_gene: TRBV5-5
CDR3aa: CASSLTGQGRGTGELFF
CDR3nt: TGTGCCAGCAGCCTGACCGGACAGGGACGTGGCACCGGGGAGCTGTTTTTT

d_gene: .
j_gene: TRBJ1-2
abundance: .
v_gene: TRBV7-2
CDR3aa: CASGSLVARPDGYTF
CDR3nt: TGTGCCAGCGGCTCCCTCGTGGCACGCCCCGATGGCTACACCTTC

d_gene: .
j_gene: TRBJ1-6
abundance: many
v_gene: TRBV7-2
CDR3aa: CASSLEQGLNSPLHF
CDR3nt: TGTGCCAGCAGCTTAGAACAGGGATTGAATTCACCCCTCCACTTT

d_gene: .
j_gene: TRBJ2-3
abundance: many
v_gene: TRBV24-1
CDR3aa: CATSGGHGERYTDTQYF
CDR3nt: TGTGCCACCAGTGGTGGCCACGGGGAAAGATACACAGATACGCAGTATTTT

d_gene: TRBD1
j_gene: TRBJ2-7
abundance: many
v_gene: TRBV5-1
CDR3aa: CASTPLTGAEQYF
CDR3nt: TGCGCCAGCACCCCACTGACAGGGGCCGAGCAGTACTTC

d_gene: .
j_gene: TRBJ2-2
abundance: many
v_gene: TRBV9
CDR3aa: CASSPTTANTGELFF
CDR3nt: TGTGCCAGCAGCCCCACCACCGCCAACACCGGGGAGCTGTTTTTT

d_gene: .
j_gene: TRBJ2-5
abundance: many
v_gene: TRBV7-6
CDR3aa: CASSSTVEFDETQYF
CDR3nt: TGTGCCAGCAGCTCCACCGTAGAGTTTGACGAGACCCAGTACTTC

d_gene: .
j_gene: TRBJ2-7
abundance: many
v_gene: TRBV20-1
CDR3aa: CSARDMGLGGYEQYF
CDR3nt: TGCAGTGCTAGAGATATGGGGCTCGGCGGCTACGAGCAGTACTTC

d_gene: .
j_gene: TRBJ2-7
abundance: many
v_gene: TRBV14
CDR3aa: CASSQDRAGEQYF
CDR3nt: TGTGCCAGCAGCCAAGACAGGGCGGGCGAGCAGTACTTC

d_gene: .
j_gene: TRBJ2-1
abundance: .
v_gene: TRBV6-5
CDR3aa: CASSYSGNNEQSF
CDR3nt: TGTGCCAGCAGTTACTCAGGTAACAATGAGCAGTCCTTC

d_gene: TRBD2
j_gene: TRBJ2-7
abundance: many
v_gene: TRBV29-1
CDR3aa: CSVVPGTSWNYEQYF
CDR3nt: TGCAGCGTTGTTCCCGGGACTAGCTGGAACTACGAGCAGTACTTC

d_gene: .
j_gene: TRBJ1-2
abundance: .
v_gene: TRBV30
CDR3aa: CAWSPGQYYGYTF
CDR3nt: TGTGCCTGGAGTCCAGGCCAGTACTATGGCTACACCTTC

d_gene: TRBD2
j_gene: TRBJ2-7
abundance: .
v_gene: TRBV10-3
CDR3aa: CAISDGLAGEAEQYF
CDR3nt: TGTGCCATCAGCGACGGACTAGCGGGAGAGGCCGAGCAGTACTTC

d_gene: TRBD2
j_gene: TRBJ2-3
abundance: .
v_gene: TRBV29-1
CDR3aa: CSATSGSTDTQYF
CDR3nt: TGCAGCGCGACTAGCGGATCCACAGATACGCAGTATTTT

d_gene: .
j_gene: TRBJ2-5
abundance: many
v_gene: TRBV3-1
CDR3aa: CASSPGTSEGETQYF
CDR3nt: TGTGCCAGCAGCCCTGGGACGTCAGAAGGAGAGACCCAGTACTTC

d_gene: TRBD1
j_gene: TRBJ1-6
abundance: .
v_gene: TRBV19
CDR3aa: CASSIGDRGGSPLHF
CDR3nt: TGTGCCAGTAGTATAGGGGACAGGGGTGGTTCACCCCTCCACTTT

d_gene: TRBD1
j_gene: TRBJ2-7
abundance: many
v_gene: TRBV29-1
CDR3aa: CSVDIGQGAHEQYF
CDR3nt: TGCAGCGTTGATATTGGACAGGGGGCCCACGAGCAGTACTTC

d_gene: TRBD2
j_gene: TRBJ2-3
abundance: many
v_gene: TRBV7-2
CDR3aa: CASSLEGLASDTQYF
CDR3nt: TGTGCCAGCAGCTTAGAAGGACTAGCGTCAGATACGCAGTATTTT

d_gene: TRBD1
j_gene: TRBJ1-2
abundance: many
v_gene: TRBV2
CDR3aa: CASSGGQGDNYGYTF
CDR3nt: TGTGCCAGCAGTGGTGGACAGGGCGATAACTATGGCTACACCTTC

d_gene: TRBD1
j_gene: TRBJ2-7
abundance: many
v_gene: TRBV9
CDR3aa: CASSPGTGANYEQYF
CDR3nt: TGTGCCAGCAGCCCCGGGACAGGGGCAAACTACGAGCAGTACTTC